This TCR beta chain was retrieved from a study of technical replicates of blood from several donors. CDR3 length equals 15 residues. Germline V lookup: CDR1 SGDLS, CDR2 YYNGEE. Trimming shortened V by 0 bases and J by 4 bases, and 13 bases separated the two germline ends. Clones were sequenced by immunoSEQ multiplex PCR, and TCRdb holds only the in-frame ones, with some missing. Seen here are tens of thousands of clones, 90% observed once, and the top ten hold 4.7%. The receptor's source is a human donor in good health. Some clones in this sample may be carry-over from other donors' samples. The chain employs TRBV9 and TRBJ2-5, with a possible D match to TRBD1 (6 bases). The specimen was PBMCs. CDR3 sequence (DNA): TGTGCCAGCAGCGTAGGAGGGGGTAATCTAGAGACCCAGTACTTC. Protein: CASSVGGGNLETQYF.